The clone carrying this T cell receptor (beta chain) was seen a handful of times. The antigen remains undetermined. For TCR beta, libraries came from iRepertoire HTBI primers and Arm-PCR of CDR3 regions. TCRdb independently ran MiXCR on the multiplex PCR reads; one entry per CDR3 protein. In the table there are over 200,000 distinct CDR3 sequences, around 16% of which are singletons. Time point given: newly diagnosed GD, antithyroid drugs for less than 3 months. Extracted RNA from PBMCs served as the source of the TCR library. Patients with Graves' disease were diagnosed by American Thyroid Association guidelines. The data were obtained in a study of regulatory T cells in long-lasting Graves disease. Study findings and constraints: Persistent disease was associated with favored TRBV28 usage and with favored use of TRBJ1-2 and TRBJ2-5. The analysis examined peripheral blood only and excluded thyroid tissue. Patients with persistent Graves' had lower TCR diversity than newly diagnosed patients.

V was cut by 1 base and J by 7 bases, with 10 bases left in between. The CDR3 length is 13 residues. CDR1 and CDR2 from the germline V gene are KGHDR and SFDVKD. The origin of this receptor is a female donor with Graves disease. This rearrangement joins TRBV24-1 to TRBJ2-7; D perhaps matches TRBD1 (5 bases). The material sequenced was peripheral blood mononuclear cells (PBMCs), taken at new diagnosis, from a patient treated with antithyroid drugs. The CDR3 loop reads CATSDFDSLEQYF. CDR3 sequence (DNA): TGTGCCACCAGTGATTTCGACAGCCTGGAGCAGTACTTC.